The source of this T cell receptor beta chain is a study of blood T cell repertoires in COVID-19. Per the original data handling: The authors estimated nucleated cell counts from reference gene primer amplification. Only in-frame clones appear in the TCRdb table, and some are missing; sequencing was by immunoSEQ multiplex PCR. Clone size and the V and J calls come from that table; the DNA yielded D and trimming. The table includes around 280,000 clones, around 87% detected once. This CDR3 region has 12 residues. Germline CDR1 LNHNV, CDR2 YYDKDF (reference sequence). V was trimmed by 2 bases and J by 8 bases, leaving 9 bases between them.

The chain employs TRBV15 and TRBJ1-1; D may be TRBD1 (5 bases). This TCR was sampled from a young woman with acute COVID-19. The specimen sequenced was PBMCs or T cells enriched from blood (not recorded which). This CDR3 is CATSRREGEAFF. CDR3 DNA: TGTGCCACCAGCAGAAGGGAGGGGGAAGCTTTCTTT.